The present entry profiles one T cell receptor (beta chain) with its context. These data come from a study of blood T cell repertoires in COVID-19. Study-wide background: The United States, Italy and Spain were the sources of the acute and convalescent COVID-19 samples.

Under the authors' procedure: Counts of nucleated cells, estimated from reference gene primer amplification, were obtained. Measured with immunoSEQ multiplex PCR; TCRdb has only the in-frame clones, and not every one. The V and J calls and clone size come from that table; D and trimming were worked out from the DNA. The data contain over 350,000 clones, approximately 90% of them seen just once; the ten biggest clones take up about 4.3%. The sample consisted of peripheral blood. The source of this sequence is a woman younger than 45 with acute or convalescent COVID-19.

The CDR3 DNA sequence: TGTGCCAGCAGCGTAGGGGGCTTCGTGACAGATACGCAGTATTTT. It yields the protein CASSVGGFVTDTQYF. The V call is TRBV9, the J call TRBJ2-3, with a weak D call TRBD1 (5 bases). The CDR3 is 15 residues long. Germline assignment: CDR1 SGDLS and CDR2 YYNGEE. The germline V and J ends were trimmed by 0 bases and 3 bases, with 11 bases remaining between them.